This T cell receptor (beta chain) comes out of a study of T cells after yellow fever vaccination. In regard to this clonotype: Its specificity is not known.

Germline V lookup: CDR1 DFQATT, CDR2 SNEGSKA (reference sequence). This CDR3 region has 12 residues. Study-level points and caveats: Post-booster samples contained most primary-vaccination clones (around 95% CD4, roughly 88% CD8).

A process of 5'RACE template switching, which added a universal primer site and UMIs, was used to make TCR cDNA. TCRdb reprocessed the 5' RACE reads with MiXCR, giving one entry per CDR3 protein. The data hold about 220,000 distinct CDR3 sequences, with around 6.7% observed a single time. The source material was CD4+ T cells sorted from PBMCs, sampled on the day of the yellow fever booster vaccination. V is TRBV20-1 and J is TRBJ2-3, with a weak D call TRBD1 (6 bases). This TCR was recovered from a young man who received the YFV17D yellow fever vaccine. Written as DNA, the CDR3 is TGCAGCACCTCCGGACAGACAGATACGCAGTATTTT. Translation: CSTSGQTDTQYF.